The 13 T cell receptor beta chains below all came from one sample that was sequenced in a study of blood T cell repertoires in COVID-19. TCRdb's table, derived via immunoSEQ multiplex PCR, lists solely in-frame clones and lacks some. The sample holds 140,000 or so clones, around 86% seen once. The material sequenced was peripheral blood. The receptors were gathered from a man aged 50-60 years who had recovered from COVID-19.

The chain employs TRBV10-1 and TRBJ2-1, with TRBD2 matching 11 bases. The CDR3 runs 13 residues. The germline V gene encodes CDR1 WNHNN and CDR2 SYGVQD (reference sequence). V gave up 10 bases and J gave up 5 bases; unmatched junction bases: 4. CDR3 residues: CATGTSGHNEQFF. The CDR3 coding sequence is TGCGCCACCGGGACTAGCGGACACAATGAGCAGTTCTTC.

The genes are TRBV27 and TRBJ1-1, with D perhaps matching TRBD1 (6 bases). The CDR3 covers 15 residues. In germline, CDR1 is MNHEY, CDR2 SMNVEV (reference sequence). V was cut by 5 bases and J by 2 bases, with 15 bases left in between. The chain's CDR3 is CASSASNRVNTEAFF. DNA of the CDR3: TGTGCCAGCAGTGCATCCAACAGGGTCAACACTGAAGCTTTCTTT.

CDR3 sequence reads: CASSYSTGGLYQPQHF. The CDR3 coding sequence is TGTGCCAGCAGTTACTCGACAGGGGGGCTTTACCAGCCCCAGCATTTT. V is TRBV6-2 or TRBV6-3 and J is TRBJ1-5; TRBD1 agrees at 9 bases. Germline V gene sequence: CDR1 MNHEY, CDR2 SVGEGT. This CDR3 has 16 residues. Trimming removed 0 bases from V and 7 bases from J; junction bases left unmatched: 7.

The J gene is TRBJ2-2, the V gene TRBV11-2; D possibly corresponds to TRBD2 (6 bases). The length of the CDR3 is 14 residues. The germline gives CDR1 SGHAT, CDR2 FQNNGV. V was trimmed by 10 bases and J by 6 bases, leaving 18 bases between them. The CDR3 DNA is TGTGCCACCGCACGGGGGAGTTACGCCGGGGAGCTGTTTTTT. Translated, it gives CATARGSYAGELFF.

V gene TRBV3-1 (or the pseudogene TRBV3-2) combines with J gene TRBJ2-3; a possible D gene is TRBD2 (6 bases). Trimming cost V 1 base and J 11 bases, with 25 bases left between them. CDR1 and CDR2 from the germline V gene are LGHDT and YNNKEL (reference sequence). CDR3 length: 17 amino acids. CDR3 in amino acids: CASSQGTTANKGRGQYF. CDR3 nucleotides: TGTGCCAGCAGCCAAGGGACTACAGCTAACAAAGGGAGAGGGCAGTATTTT.

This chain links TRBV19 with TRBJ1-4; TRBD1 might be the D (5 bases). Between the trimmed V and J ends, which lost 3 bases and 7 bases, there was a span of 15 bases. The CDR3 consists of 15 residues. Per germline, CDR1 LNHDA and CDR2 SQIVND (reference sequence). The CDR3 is CASSIPPGPGEKLFF. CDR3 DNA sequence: TGTGCCAGTAGTATTCCGCCAGGGCCGGGTGAAAAACTGTTTTTT. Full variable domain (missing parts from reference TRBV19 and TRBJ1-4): DGGITQSPKYLFRKEGQNVTLSCEQNLNHDAMYWYRQDPGQGLRLIYYSQIVNDFQKGDIAEGYSVSREKKESFPLTVTSAQKNPTAFYLCASSIPPGPGEKLFFGSGTQLSVL.

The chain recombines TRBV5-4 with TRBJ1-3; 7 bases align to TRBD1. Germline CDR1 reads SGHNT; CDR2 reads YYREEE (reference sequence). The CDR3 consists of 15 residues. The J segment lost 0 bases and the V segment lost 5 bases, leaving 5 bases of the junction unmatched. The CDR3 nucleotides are TGTGCCAGCAGTTACGGGACAGACTCTGGAAACACCATATATTTT. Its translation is CASSYGTDSGNTIYF.

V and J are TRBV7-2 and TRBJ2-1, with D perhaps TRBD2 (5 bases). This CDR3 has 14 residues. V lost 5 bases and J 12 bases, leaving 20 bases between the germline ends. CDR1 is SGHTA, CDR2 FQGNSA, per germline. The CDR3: CASSPRESLGRQFF. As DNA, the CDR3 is TGTGCCAGCAGCCCGAGGGAGTCCCTAGGAAGGCAGTTCTTC. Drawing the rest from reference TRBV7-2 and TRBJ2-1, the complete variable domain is GAGVSQSPSNKVTEKGKDVELRCDPISGHTALYWYRQSLGQGLEFLIYFQGNSAPDKSGLPSDRFSAERTGGSVSTLTIQRTQQEDSAVYLCASSPRESLGRQFFGPGTRLTVL.

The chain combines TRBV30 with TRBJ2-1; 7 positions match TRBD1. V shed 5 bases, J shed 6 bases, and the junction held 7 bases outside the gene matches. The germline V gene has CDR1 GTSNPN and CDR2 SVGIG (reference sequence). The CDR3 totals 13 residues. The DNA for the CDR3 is TGTGCCTGGGCCGGACAGGCCGCCAATGAGCAGTTCTTC. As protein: CAWAGQAANEQFF.

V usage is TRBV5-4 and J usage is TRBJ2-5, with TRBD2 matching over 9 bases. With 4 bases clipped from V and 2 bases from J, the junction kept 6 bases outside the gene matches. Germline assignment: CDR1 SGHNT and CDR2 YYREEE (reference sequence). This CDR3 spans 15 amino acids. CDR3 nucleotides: TGTGCCAGCAGCCTAGACCTAGCGGGGCAAGAGACCCAGTACTTC. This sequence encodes CASSLDLAGQETQYF.

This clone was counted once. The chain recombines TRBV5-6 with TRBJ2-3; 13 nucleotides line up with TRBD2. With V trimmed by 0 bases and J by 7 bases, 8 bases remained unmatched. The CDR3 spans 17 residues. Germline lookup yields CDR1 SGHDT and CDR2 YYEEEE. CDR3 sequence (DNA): TGTGCCAGCAGCTTGGTTGGACTAGCGGGGGACCTAAATACGCAGTATTTT. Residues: CASSLVGLAGDLNTQYF.

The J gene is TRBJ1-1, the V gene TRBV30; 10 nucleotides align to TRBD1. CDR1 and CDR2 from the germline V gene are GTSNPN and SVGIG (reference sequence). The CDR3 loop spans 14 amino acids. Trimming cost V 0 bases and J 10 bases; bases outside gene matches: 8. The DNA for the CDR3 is TGTGCCTGGAGTGTAAGTGGGACAGGGGTTAGAGCTTTCTTT. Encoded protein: CAWSVSGTGVRAFF.

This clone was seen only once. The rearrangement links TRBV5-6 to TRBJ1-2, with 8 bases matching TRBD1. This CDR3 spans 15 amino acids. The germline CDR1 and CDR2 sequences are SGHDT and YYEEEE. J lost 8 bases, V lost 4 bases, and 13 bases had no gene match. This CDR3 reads CASSIDRTGIDGYTF. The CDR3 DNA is TGTGCCAGCAGCATCGATCGGACAGGGATCGACGGCTACACCTTC.